The next 4 T cell receptor beta chains were all read from a single sample in a study of T cells in localized non-small cell lung cancer. Data came from immunoSEQ multiplex PCR; TCRdb stores just in-frame clones and leaves some out. The sample lists some 25,000 clones, 81% occurring once. The input for sequencing was peripheral blood, taken before any cancer treatment. These TCRs come from a man aged 40 to 69 with stage III squamous cell lung carcinoma.

V and J are TRBV11-1 and TRBJ1-1; D might be TRBD1 (5 bases). Germline loops: CDR1 SGHAT, CDR2 FQDESV (reference sequence). The length of the CDR3 is 13 residues. V lost 5 bases, J lost 5 bases, and 12 bases lay in between. The chain's CDR3 is CASSRGRETEAFF. In DNA form, the CDR3 reads TGTGCCAGCAGCCGGGGCCGGGAGACTGAAGCTTTCTTT.

The genes are TRBV6-6 and TRBJ2-7; 7 nucleotides line up with TRBD2. CDR1 is MNHNY and CDR2 is SVGAGI in the germline V gene (reference sequence). The CDR3 totals 13 residues. After removal of 5 bases from V and 4 bases from J, the junction contained 5 bases not matched to a gene. The CDR3 loop reads CASSRGVGYEQYV. DNA of the CDR3: TGTGCCAGCAGTCGGGGGGTCGGGTACGAGCAGTACGTC.

The chain joins TRBV6-6 to TRBJ2-2; TRBD1 aligns across 7 bases. Germline CDR1 reads MNHNY; CDR2 reads SVGAGI (reference sequence). The CDR3 extends over 15 amino acids. J was trimmed by 2 bases and V by 6 bases; bases with no gene match: 6. CDR3 amino acids: CASRAQGYNTGELFF. The CDR3 nucleotides read TGTGCCAGCAGAGCACAGGGGTACAACACCGGGGAGCTGTTTTTT.

This sequence joins TRBV6-4 and TRBJ2-1, with a weak D call TRBD2 (7 bases). The CDR3 has 20 amino acids. Germline CDR1 is MRHNA and CDR2 is SNTAGT. The V and J ends lost 4 bases and 0 bases respectively, with 25 bases between them. As DNA, the CDR3 is TGTGCCAGCAGTGGGAAGCCGGGGGGCCGTACGAGGAGCTCCTACAATGAGCAGTTCTTC. Residues: CASSGKPGGRTRSSYNEQFF.